This is a list of T cell receptor beta chains from one sample in a study of T cells in Graves' hyperthyroidism and ophthalmopathy. From the multiplex PCR reads, TCRdb called clonotypes with MiXCR, one entry per CDR3 protein. The sample has around 340,000 distinct CDR3 sequences, about 15% seen once. Source material: blood. These TCRs come from a woman aged 30 to 39 with Graves' hyperthyroidism that later progressed to Graves' ophthalmopathy. Both conserved end residues are part of each CDR3. A D gene is named only where the DNA matches it firmly. Rows may omit the clone size; those that give it use once, few, many or a size class.

D gene	V gene	J gene	clone size	CDR3 DNA	CDR3 protein
.	TRBV19	TRBJ1-5	.	TGTGCCAGTAGTAGAGGGGTGGGCAATCAGCCCCAGCATTTT	CASSRGVGNQPQHF
.	TRBV9	TRBJ1-3	many	TGTGCCAGCAGTGGTTCAAGCTCTGGAAACACCATATATTTT	CASSGSSSGNTIYF
.	TRBV5-1	TRBJ1-5	many	TGTGCCAGCAGTTTAGATAGCAATCAGCCCCAGCATTTT	CASSLDSNQPQHF
TRBD1	TRBV24-1	TRBJ2-3	many	TGTGCCACCAGTGACCGCCCTCCTGACAGGGCTTACACAGATACGCAGTATTTT	CATSDRPPDRAYTDTQYF
TRBD1	TRBV28	TRBJ1-5	many	TGTGCCACAAACCCGAACAGGGGATCGAGCAATCAGCCCCAGCATTTT	CATNPNRGSSNQPQHF
TRBD2	TRBV27	TRBJ2-3	many	TGTGCCAGCAGTCTCTCCCTGAGTGCGGGAGGGACAGATACGCAGTATTTT	CASSLSLSAGGTDTQYF
TRBD1	TRBV9	TRBJ2-2	few	TGTGCCAGCAGCAAGACAGGGGGCATGGACACCGGGGAGCTGTTTTTT	CASSKTGGMDTGELFF
.	TRBV6-2/TRBV6-3	TRBJ1-1	many	TGTGCCAGCAGTGTAGACACTGAAGCTTTCTTT	CASSVDTEAFF
TRBD1	TRBV5-6	TRBJ1-2	.	TGTGCCAGCGTAAAATGGACAGGGTATTATGGCTACACCTTC	CASVKWTGYYGYTF
.	TRBV27	TRBJ2-5	many	TGTGCCAGCAGTTTAGGGCTAGCTGAGAAGACCCAGTACTTC	CASSLGLAEKTQYF
.	TRBV7-9	TRBJ2-2	.	TGTGCCAGCAGCCGAGGGGCGAACACCGGGGAGCTGTTTTTT	CASSRGANTGELFF
TRBD1	TRBV28	TRBJ2-1	many	TGTGCCAGCAGTTTAAGGGTAGACAGGGGGCCTCCCAATGAGCAGTTCTTC	CASSLRVDRGPPNEQFF
.	TRBV4-1	TRBJ1-1	many	TGCGCCAGCAGCCAATCCCCAGGGTTCGCTGAAGCTTTCTTT	CASSQSPGFAEAFF
TRBD2	TRBV7-9	TRBJ2-3	many	TGTGCCAGCCAGGAAAGCGCTAGCGGAACAGATACGCAGTATTTT	CASQESASGTDTQYF
.	TRBV28	TRBJ2-7	many	TGTGCCAGCGAGGGAGAGCGAAATTTCTCCTACGAGCAGTACTTC	CASEGERNFSYEQYF
TRBD2	TRBV19	TRBJ2-7	few	TGTGCCAGTAGCCCCGGGACTACTATGGGAGAGCAGTACTTC	CASSPGTTMGEQYF
TRBD1	TRBV20-1	TRBJ2-7	many	TGCAGTGCTAGAGGCTCCGGGACAGGGTTGGGCGAGCAGTACTTC	CSARGSGTGLGEQYF
.	TRBV28	TRBJ1-1	many	TGTGCCAGCAGTAGGGCTGGGAGGAGCACTGAAGCTTTCTTT	CASSRAGRSTEAFF
.	TRBV11-1	TRBJ2-1	many	TGTGCCAGCAGCTCTGAGACAAACGATGAGCAGTTCTTC	CASSSETNDEQFF
TRBD2	TRBV12-3/TRBV12-4	TRBJ2-1	many	TGTGCCAGCAGTTTCGCGGGAGTCGTCAATGAGCAGTTCTTC	CASSFAGVVNEQFF
TRBD2	TRBV19	TRBJ2-7	few	TGTGCCAGTACTCCGGGGGGGGTCGCCGAGCAGTACTTC	CASTPGGVAEQYF
.	TRBV11-1	TRBJ1-4	many	TGTGCCAGCAGCGCAAGTATGATTGACGAAAAACTGTTTTTT	CASSASMIDEKLFF
.	TRBV19	TRBJ2-1	many	TGTGCCAGCAGTTCCGGGAGCTCCTACAATGAGCAGTTCTTC	CASSSGSSYNEQFF
.	TRBV13	TRBJ2-4	.	TGTGCCAGCAGCTTAGTACGTCAGGGACTAGCCAAAAACATTCAGTACTTC	CASSLVRQGLAKNIQYF
TRBD1	TRBV7-2	TRBJ1-6	.	TGTGCCAGCAGCGTAGGGGGAGGGGGCGATTCACCCCTCCACTTT	CASSVGGGGDSPLHF
TRBD1	TRBV29-1	TRBJ2-4	.	TGCAGCGTCGAGGACAGGGGAAACATTCAGTACTTC	CSVEDRGNIQYF
.	TRBV12-3/TRBV12-4	TRBJ2-7	many	TGTGCCAGCAGTCAGGGGTTTCACAACGAGCAGTACTTC	CASSQGFHNEQYF
.	TRBV7-9	TRBJ1-1	few	TGTGCCAGCAGCTTTAAGTCTGAAGCTTTCTTT	CASSFKSEAFF
.	TRBV12-3/TRBV12-4	TRBJ2-1	few	TGTGCCAGCAGACGAGGGGCCGGGTACAATGAGCAGTTCTTC	CASRRGAGYNEQFF
.	TRBV6-5	TRBJ2-3	.	TGTGCCAGCAGTTACACAGGCACAGGGACAGATACGCAGTATTTT	CASSYTGTGTDTQYF
.	TRBV20-1	TRBJ2-6	.	TGCAGTGCTAGACACTTCTCTGGGGCCAACGTCCTGACTTTC	CSARHFSGANVLTF
TRBD2	TRBV7-9	TRBJ2-3	.	TGTGCCAGCAGCCTGTCAACCGGGACTAGTGGTACGGATACGCAGTATTTT	CASSLSTGTSGTDTQYF
.	TRBV11-2	TRBJ2-1	many	TGTGCCAGCAGCCCCCTCCCTGGACAGTCCAACTCCTACAATGAGCAGTTCTTC	CASSPLPGQSNSYNEQFF
.	TRBV6-2/TRBV6-3	TRBJ2-5	few	TGTGCCAGCACCGACTCGGTGGCCGGCCTCCGGGGGACCCAGTACTTC	CASTDSVAGLRGTQYF
.	TRBV13	TRBJ2-1	few	TGTGCCAGCAGCCCCCGGGGGACCCATTCCTACAATGAGCAGTTCTTC	CASSPRGTHSYNEQFF
.	TRBV2	TRBJ2-2	many	TGTGCCAGCAGTCAAGCGCCCCCCACCGGGGAGCTGTTTTTT	CASSQAPPTGELFF
TRBD1	TRBV6-1	TRBJ2-7	many	TGTGCCAGCTGCCTAGGGGACAGCCCCTACGAGCAGTACTTC	CASCLGDSPYEQYF
TRBD1	TRBV28	TRBJ1-4	many	TGTGCCAGCAGTATATATCCCGGGACAGGGGGGGAAAAACTGTTTTTT	CASSIYPGTGGEKLFF
TRBD1	TRBV4-1	TRBJ2-2	few	TGCGCCAGCAGCCTTTTCCTTGGGACAGACCTCACCGGGGAGCTGTTTTTT	CASSLFLGTDLTGELFF
.	TRBV7-9	TRBJ2-7	few	TGTGCCAGCAACCTAGGCGGGCGGGACGAGCAGTACTTC	CASNLGGRDEQYF
TRBD2	TRBV5-4	TRBJ2-3	.	TGTGCCAGCAGCTTGGAGGCGGGGGGGCTGGGCACAGATACGCAGTATTTT	CASSLEAGGLGTDTQYF
TRBD1	TRBV28	TRBJ1-6	many	TGTGCCAGCAGACCCCTGGGACAGTATAATTCACCCCTCCACTTT	CASRPLGQYNSPLHF
.	TRBV5-1	TRBJ1-1	few	TGCGCCAGCAGCTTGGAGCAGTTACCTGAAGCTTTCTTT	CASSLEQLPEAFF
.	TRBV2	TRBJ2-1	many	TGTGCCAGCAGTGAAGGCGCAGGGGTCCCCTACAATGAGCAGTTCTTC	CASSEGAGVPYNEQFF
.	TRBV9	TRBJ1-1	.	TGTGCCAGCAGCCCGGGGGGCGCTTCCACTGAAGCTTTCTTT	CASSPGGASTEAFF
.	TRBV18	TRBJ1-5	.	TGTGCCAGCTCACCTGGGGCAGGAAATCAGCCCCAGCATTTT	CASSPGAGNQPQHF
.	TRBV20-1	TRBJ2-7	once	TGCAGTGCTAGAGATTCAGGAATTGAGCTCCACGAGCAGTACTTC	CSARDSGIELHEQYF
TRBD1	TRBV12-3/TRBV12-4	TRBJ2-1	.	TGTGCCAGCAGTTGGACAGGGAGAGGAGACAATGAGCAGTTCTTC	CASSWTGRGDNEQFF
.	TRBV2	TRBJ1-5	.	TGTGCCAGCAGGCAGACCCCAAATCAGCCCCAGCATTTT	CASRQTPNQPQHF
TRBD2	TRBV6-5	TRBJ2-2	.	TGTGCCAGCAGTTCCCAAGGACTAGCGGGAGCCGGGGAGCTGTTTTTT	CASSSQGLAGAGELFF